The 16 T cell receptor beta chains given below trace back to one sample, sequenced in a study of cytomegalovirus exposure and HLA in healthy donors. TCRdb's copy holds only in-frame clones and misses some; the assay was immunoSEQ multiplex PCR. The top ten hold about 3.3% of the sample, which has 70,000 to 80,000 clones, less than 95% seen once. Sequenced: PBMCs. All receptors derive from a woman aged 18 to 35 in good health and CMV-seropositive.

The chain joins TRBV7-2 to TRBJ1-1; the match to TRBD1 covers 8 bases. V trimming: 3 bases; J trimming: 10 bases; junction bases outside the gene matches: 4. Per the germline V gene, CDR1 is SGHTA and CDR2 is FQGNSA. CDR3 length equals 12 residues. The CDR3 DNA is TGTGCCAGCAGCTTGGACAGGGTGGGAGCTTTCTTT. It specifies CASSLDRVGAFF.

This rearrangement joins TRBV30 to TRBJ1-5; D may be TRBD1 (5 bases). CDR1 is GTSNPN, CDR2 SVGIG, per germline (reference sequence). With 1 base removed from V and 3 bases from J, the gap between germline ends came to 10 bases. The CDR3 is 14 amino acids. CDR3 sequence: CAWSADSSNQPQHF. CDR3 DNA sequence: TGTGCCTGGAGTGCCGACAGTTCCAATCAGCCCCAGCATTTT.

The chain is built from TRBV30 and TRBJ2-1, with 16 bases aligning to TRBD2. After removal of 2 bases from V and 10 bases from J, the junction contained 5 bases not matched to a gene. Germline CDR1 and CDR2: GTSNPN and SVGIG (reference sequence). The CDR3 totals 15 residues. CDR3 sequence reads: CAWSMGTSGRGEQFF. For the CDR3, the DNA is TGTGCCTGGAGTATGGGGACTAGCGGGAGGGGAGAGCAGTTCTTC.

This chain uses TRBV11-2 with TRBJ2-2; 8 positions agree with TRBD1. Germline V gene sequence: CDR1 SGHAT, CDR2 FQNNGV. The CDR3 is made up of 18 amino acids. The trim removed 7 bases at V and 1 base at J, leaving 14 bases unmatched. In DNA, the CDR3 is TGTGCCAGCACCGACGGACAGGGCCCAATACAGAACACCGGGGAGCTGTTTTTT. Encoded protein: CASTDGQGPIQNTGELFF.

The V call is TRBV6-1, the J call TRBJ2-3, with a tentative D call TRBD2 (5 bases). The CDR3 consists of 14 residues. V lost 2 bases to trimming and J lost 6 bases, with 12 bases between them. The V gene's germline CDR1 is MNHNS and CDR2 SASEGT. The CDR3 sequence is CASSESVATDTQYF. The CDR3 coding sequence is TGTGCCAGCAGTGAAAGCGTAGCGACTGATACGCAGTATTTT.

The J gene is TRBJ1-2, the V gene TRBV5-1; 12 bases map to TRBD1. V gave up 3 bases and J gave up 5 bases; unmatched junction bases: 5. The CDR3 sequence is 15 residues long. Germline V gives CDR1 SGHRS, CDR2 YFSETQ. CDR3 protein: CASSSGTGGAYGYTF. In DNA, the CDR3 is TGCGCCAGCAGCTCCGGGACAGGGGGCGCTTATGGCTACACCTTC.

The chain combines TRBV7-8 with TRBJ1-2; the D gene is possibly TRBD1 (6 bases). Trimming stripped 5 bases from V and 0 bases from J, with 13 bases between. Germline assignment: CDR1 SGHVS and CDR2 FQNEAQ. The CDR3 contains 15 residues. The CDR3 DNA reads as TGTGCCAGCAGCCTGGGACAATCAGCTAACTATGGCTACACCTTC. Its translation: CASSLGQSANYGYTF. Using reference TRBV7-8 and TRBJ1-2 for the parts outside the CDR3, the full variable domain is GAGVSQSPRYKVAKRGQDVALRCDPISGHVSLFWYQQALGQGPEFLTYFQNEAQLDKSGLPSDRFFAERPEGSVSTLKIQRTQQEDSAVYLCASSLGQSANYGYTFGSGTRLTVV.

This sequence joins TRBV28 and TRBJ2-1; weak D call: TRBD1 (5 bases). The V gene's germline CDR1 is MDHEN and CDR2 SYDVKM. Trimming removed 6 bases at V and 4 bases at J, with 10 bases between. This CDR3 contains 13 residues. The CDR3 DNA is TGTGCCAGCAGGCAGACAGCTTACAATGAGCAGTTCTTC. As protein: CASRQTAYNEQFF.

The V and J genes are TRBV7-8 and TRBJ2-1; the match to TRBD2 covers 9 bases. The CDR3 sequence is 15 residues long. The trim removed 5 bases at V and 6 bases at J, leaving 8 bases unmatched. From germline, CDR1 is SGHVS and CDR2 FQNEAQ. CDR3 nucleotides: TGTGCCAGCAGCCCCCTAGCGGGGTTTATCAATGAGCAGTTCTTC. Amino acid sequence: CASSPLAGFINEQFF.

The chain recombines TRBV7-2 with TRBJ2-7; a possible D gene is TRBD2 (6 bases). Germline CDR1 SGHTA, CDR2 FQGNSA. The CDR3 runs 18 residues. V lost 0 bases to trimming and J lost 1 base, with 19 bases between them. DNA for the CDR3: TGTGCCAGCAGCTTAGCTACGGCTGGGACTGTGAAATCCTACGAGCAGTACTTC. It translates to CASSLATAGTVKSYEQYF.

The chain uses TRBV5-1 and TRBJ2-3, with TRBD1 matching over 7 bases. Germline V gives CDR1 SGHRS, CDR2 YFSETQ. The CDR3 has 17 amino acids. V trimming: 1 base; J trimming: 1 base; junction bases outside the gene matches: 9. CDR3 residues: CASSLSPTGFGTDTQYF. CDR3 coding DNA: TGCGCCAGCAGCTTGTCCCCGACAGGGTTTGGCACAGATACGCAGTATTTT.

V is TRBV28 and J is TRBJ2-6; 9 bases are a match to TRBD1. V shed 11 bases, J shed 1 base, and the junction held 9 bases outside the gene matches. This CDR3 comprises 16 residues. CDR1 is MDHEN and CDR2 is SYDVKM in the germline V gene. The CDR3, as DNA: TGTGCCGTTCCATGGGACAGGGTGTCTGGGGCCAACGTCCTGACTTTC. Its translation is CAVPWDRVSGANVLTF.

This rearrangement joins TRBV2 to TRBJ1-1, with a weak D call TRBD1 (5 bases). The germline CDR1 and CDR2 sequences are SNHLY and FYNNEI. The V and J ends lost 7 bases and 7 bases respectively, with 10 bases between them. The CDR3 totals 11 residues. CDR3 residues: CASTYDSEAFF. The CDR3 nucleotides read TGTGCCAGCACCTATGACAGTGAAGCTTTCTTT.

The CDR3 sequence: CASSSPSGDYGYTF. For the CDR3, the DNA is TGCGCCAGCAGCTCCCCCTCAGGGGACTATGGCTACACCTTC. The chain joins TRBV5-1 to TRBJ1-2; possible D gene TRBD1, 6 bases. Germline V lookup: CDR1 SGHRS, CDR2 YFSETQ. V shed 3 bases and J shed 3 bases, with 12 bases lying between them. The CDR3 has 14 residues.

The V gene is TRBV6-5, the J gene TRBJ2-3, with a weak D call TRBD1 (6 bases). CDR3 length: 14 amino acids. Germline V gene lookup returns CDR1 MNHEY and CDR2 SVGAGI. Between the trimmed V and J ends, which lost 7 bases and 3 bases, there was a span of 14 bases. The CDR3 bases are TGTGCCAGCAATTTTGGGGGCTGGACAGATACGCAGTATTTT. This sequence encodes CASNFGGWTDTQYF.

The rearrangement links TRBV19 to TRBJ2-2; 10 bases are a match to TRBD1. This CDR3 comprises 17 residues. Losses at the gene ends were 6 bases for V and 4 bases for J; bases not matched to a gene: 11. The V gene's germline CDR1 is LNHDA and CDR2 SQIVND (reference sequence). The CDR3 coding sequence is TGTGCCAGTAGACAACAAGGCTGGGACAGGGGCACCGGGGAGCTGTTTTTT. Amino acid sequence: CASRQQGWDRGTGELFF.